One sample yielded the 3 T cell receptor beta chains listed below, sequenced in a study of shared clonotypes between healthy human individuals. The method was immunoSEQ multiplex PCR; TCRdb's version includes in-frame clones alone and lacks a portion of them. The profile shows 2 million to 3 million clones, about 92% of them singletons. Sequenced material: naive CD4+ T cells sorted from blood. Subset denoted: CD45RA+ positively selected. Source of these receptors: a man between 18 and 35 years old in good health.

The rearrangement joins TRBV7-2 to TRBJ2-3; no definite D call. Germline V gene lookup returns CDR1 SGHTA and CDR2 FQGNSA. The CDR3 runs to 13 residues. Trimming removed 4 bases from V and 3 bases from J, with 8 bases in between. CDR3 region: CASSSNPTDTQYF. CDR3 DNA sequence: TGTGCCAGCAGCTCAAACCCGACAGATACGCAGTATTTT. Variable domain in full (rest from reference TRBV7-2 and TRBJ2-3): GAGVSQSPSNKVTEKGKDVELRCDPISGHTALYWYRQSLGQGLEFLIYFQGNSAPDKSGLPSDRFSAERTGGSVSTLTIQRTQQEDSAVYLCASSSNPTDTQYFGPGTRLTVL.

The chain carries TRBV19 and TRBJ2-1; maybe TRBD2 (5 bases). Trimming stripped 1 base from V and 15 bases from J, with 19 bases between. Germline lookup yields CDR1 LNHDA and CDR2 SQIVND (reference sequence). The CDR3 is made up of 14 amino acids. The CDR3 is CASSIGAEVSKRFF. The CDR3 region has the DNA TGTGCCAGTAGTATAGGAGCGGAGGTCAGTAAGCGGTTCTTC.

Concerning this clone: Other DNA sequences from this sample encode an identical CDR3 as well. The chain combines TRBV5-4 with TRBJ2-7; D perhaps matches TRBD1 (6 bases). The CDR3 runs 13 residues. V shed 4 bases and J shed 1 base, with 9 bases lying between them. Germline assignment: CDR1 SGHNT and CDR2 YYREEE (reference sequence). The CDR3 coding sequence is TGTGCCAGCAGCAGTGGACAGTCCTACGAGCAGTACTTC. Its translation is CASSSGQSYEQYF. Full variable domain (rest looked up from reference TRBV5-4 and TRBJ2-7): ETGVTQSPTHLIKTRGQQVTLRCSSQSGHNTVSWYQQALGQGPQFIFQYYREEENGRGNFPPRFSGLQFPNYSSELNVNALELDDSALYLCASSSGQSYEQYFGPGTRLTVT.